Listed below are T cell receptor beta chains from one sample, sequenced in a study of blood T cell repertoires in COVID-19. The table came from immunoSEQ multiplex PCR; TCRdb's copy has only in-frame clones and leaves some out. The profile shows roughly 180,000 clones, about 85% of them singletons. The sample consisted of peripheral blood. The receptors stem from a woman aged 55-69 years with acute or convalescent COVID-19. Both conserved end residues are part of each CDR3. D genes are given only for firm matches. Rows give clone size only sometimes, using once, few, many, or a class for an expanded clone.

NA	NA	TRBV9	TRBJ1-2	CASSVVGRYYGYTF	TGTGCCAGCAGCGTAGTGGGCAGATACTATGGCTACACCTTC
once	TRBD2	TRBV7-8	TRBJ2-7	CASSSNLAGLSYEQYF	TGTGCCAGCAGCTCTAACCTAGCGGGTCTATCCTACGAGCAGTACTTC
NA	NA	TRBV27	TRBJ2-1	CASKLSATYNEQFF	TGTGCCAGCAAGCTCAGCGCGACCTACAATGAGCAGTTCTTC
NA	NA	TRBV28	TRBJ1-2	CASQTTVPKYGYTF	TGTGCCAGCCAGACGACTGTCCCGAAGTATGGCTACACCTTC
NA	NA	TRBV28	TRBJ1-1	CASNRNRANTEAFF	TGTGCCAGCAATCGTAACAGAGCGAACACTGAAGCTTTCTTT
NA	TRBD1	TRBV5-4	TRBJ1-2	CASSHTDRVHGYTF	TGTGCCAGCAGCCATACCGACAGGGTGCATGGCTACACCTTC
once	TRBD1	TRBV30	TRBJ1-1	CASTGGGNTEAFF	TGTGCCTCAACAGGGGGGGGGAACACTGAAGCTTTCTTT
NA	TRBD2	TRBV5-1	TRBJ2-1	CASSFGREVYNEQFF	TGCGCCAGCAGCTTCGGGCGGGAGGTCTACAATGAGCAGTTCTTC
NA	NA	TRBV3-1/TRBV3-2	TRBJ2-1	CASSQGPAETGKFF	TGTGCCAGCAGCCAAGGCCCCGCGGAGACAGGAAAGTTCTTC
NA	TRBD2	TRBV28	TRBJ2-3	CASSSPGLAGGTDTQYF	TGTGCCAGCAGTTCCCCGGGACTAGCGGGGGGCACAGATACGCAGTATTTT
few	NA	TRBV9	TRBJ1-1	CASSPSLGRDTEAFF	TGTGCCAGCAGCCCCAGCCTTGGCAGGGATACTGAAGCTTTCTTT
NA	TRBD1	TRBV19	TRBJ2-7	CASSIDLRDRGNRGQYF	TGTGCCAGTAGTATAGATCTCCGAGACAGGGGAAATCGAGGTCAGTACTTC
few	NA	TRBV6-2/TRBV6-3	TRBJ2-7	CASSWGGYEQYF	TGTGCCAGCAGCTGGGGCGGTTACGAGCAGTACTTC
NA	NA	TRBV5-1	TRBJ1-2	CASQGNYGYTF	TGCGCCAGCCAGGGAAACTATGGCTACACCTTC
NA	NA	TRBV30	TRBJ1-2	CAWSPGGAGQYGYTF	TGTGCCTGGAGTCCCGGGGGGGCCGGTCAATATGGCTACACCTTC
NA	NA	TRBV20-1	TRBJ1-2	CSASNRVNYGYTF	TGCAGTGCTAGTAACAGGGTTAACTATGGCTACACCTTC
NA	NA	TRBV2	TRBJ1-6	CASSTGGRGLSPLHF	TGTGCCAGCAGCACGGGGGGCAGGGGACTTTCACCCCTCCACTTT
NA	TRBD1	TRBV27	TRBJ1-4	CASSLIGTGEKLFF	TGTGCCAGCAGTTTAATTGGGACAGGTGAAAAACTGTTTTTT
NA	TRBD1	TRBV28	TRBJ1-2	CASIEAGTGIYGYTF	TGTGCCAGCATCGAAGCCGGGACAGGTATATATGGCTACACCTTC
NA	NA	TRBV12-3/TRBV12-4	TRBJ1-2	CASSPEGVVGYTF	TGTGCCAGCAGTCCCGAGGGGGTGGTAGGCTACACCTTC
NA	TRBD1	TRBV3-1/TRBV3-2	TRBJ1-1	CASSQGTGGAFF	TGTGCCAGCAGCCAAGGGACAGGGGGAGCTTTCTTT
NA	NA	TRBV5-4	TRBJ1-6	CASSFTGVDSPLHF	TGTGCCAGCAGCTTTACCGGGGTTGATTCACCCCTCCACTTT
NA	NA	TRBV7-9	TRBJ1-1	CASGHTVSAEAFF	TGTGCCAGCGGACATACAGTATCCGCTGAAGCTTTCTTT
NA	TRBD2	TRBV12-5	TRBJ2-3	CASSYPSGLAATDTQYF	TGTGCTAGTTCGTACCCCTCGGGACTAGCGGCCACAGATACGCAGTATTTT
NA	NA	TRBV29-1	TRBJ2-7	CSVPGQPSVGPYEQYF	TGCAGCGTTCCGGGACAGCCTAGCGTCGGTCCCTACGAGCAGTACTTC
NA	TRBD1	TRBV28	TRBJ1-3	CASRARGSRGFGNTIYF	TGTGCCAGCAGGGCCCGGGGTTCCAGGGGGTTTGGAAACACCATATATTTT
NA	NA	TRBV7-3	TRBJ2-3	CASSRGLQGETDTQYF	TGTGCCAGCAGCCGCGGTTTACAGGGAGAAACAGATACGCAGTATTTT
NA	NA	TRBV7-2	TRBJ2-7	CASSREWDFNYEQYF	TGTGCCAGCAGCCGGGAATGGGACTTCAACTACGAGCAGTACTTC
many	NA	TRBV12-3/TRBV12-4	TRBJ2-3	CASSRGQFGQYF	TGTGCCAGCAGTCGGGGTCAGTTTGGGCAGTATTTT
NA	NA	TRBV27	TRBJ2-3	CASSLGSVADTQYF	TGTGCCAGCAGTTTGGGGAGCGTCGCAGATACGCAGTATTTT
NA	NA	TRBV18	TRBJ2-1	CASSPRSALYNEQFF	TGTGCCAGCTCACCACGAAGCGCCCTCTACAATGAGCAGTTCTTC